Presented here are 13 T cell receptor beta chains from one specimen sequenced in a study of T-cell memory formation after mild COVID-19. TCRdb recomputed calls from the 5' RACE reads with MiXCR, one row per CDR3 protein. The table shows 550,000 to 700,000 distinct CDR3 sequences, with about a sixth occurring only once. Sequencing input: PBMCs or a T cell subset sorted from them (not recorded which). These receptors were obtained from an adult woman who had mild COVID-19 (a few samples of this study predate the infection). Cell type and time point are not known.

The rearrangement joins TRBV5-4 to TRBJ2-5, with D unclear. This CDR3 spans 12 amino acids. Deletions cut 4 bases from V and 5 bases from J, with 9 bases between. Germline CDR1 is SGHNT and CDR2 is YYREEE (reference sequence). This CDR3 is CASSLPMETQYF. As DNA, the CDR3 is TGTGCCAGCAGCCTGCCTATGGAGACCCAGTACTTC.

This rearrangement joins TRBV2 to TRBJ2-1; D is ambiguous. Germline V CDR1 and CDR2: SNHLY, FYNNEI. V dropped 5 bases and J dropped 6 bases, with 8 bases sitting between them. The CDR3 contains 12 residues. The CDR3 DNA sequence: TGTGCCAGCAGTCTGCTATTCAATGAGCAGTTCTTC. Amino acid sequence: CASSLLFNEQFF.

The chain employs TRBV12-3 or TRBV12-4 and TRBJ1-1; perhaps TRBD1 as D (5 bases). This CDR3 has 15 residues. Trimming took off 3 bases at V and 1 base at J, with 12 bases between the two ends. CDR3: CASSFRRQGNTEAFF. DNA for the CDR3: TGTGCCAGCAGTTTCCGGCGTCAGGGGAACACTGAAGCTTTCTTT.

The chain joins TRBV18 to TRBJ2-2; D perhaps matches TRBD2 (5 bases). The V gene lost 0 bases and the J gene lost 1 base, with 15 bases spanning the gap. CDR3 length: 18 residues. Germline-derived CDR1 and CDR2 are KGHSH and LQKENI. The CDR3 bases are TGTGCCAGCTCACCACCCGTAGCGAAGGCACAGAACACCGGGGAGCTGTTTTTT. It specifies CASSPPVAKAQNTGELFF.

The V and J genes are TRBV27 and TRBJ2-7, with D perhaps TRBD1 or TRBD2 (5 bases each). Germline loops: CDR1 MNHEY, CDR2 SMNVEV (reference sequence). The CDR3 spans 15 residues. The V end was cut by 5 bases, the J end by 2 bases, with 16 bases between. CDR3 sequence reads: CASSLASLGAYEQYF. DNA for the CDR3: TGTGCCAGCAGTCTGGCTAGTTTGGGGGCCTACGAGCAGTACTTC.

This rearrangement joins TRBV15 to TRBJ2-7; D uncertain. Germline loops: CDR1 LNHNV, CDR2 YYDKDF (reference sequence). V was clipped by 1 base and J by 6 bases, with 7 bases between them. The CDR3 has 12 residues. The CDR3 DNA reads TGTGCCACCAGCAGAGTGGGCACCGAGCAGTACTTC. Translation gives CATSRVGTEQYF.

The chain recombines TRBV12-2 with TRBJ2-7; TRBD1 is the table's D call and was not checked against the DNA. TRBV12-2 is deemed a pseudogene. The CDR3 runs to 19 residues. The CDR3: CASRFTPGQQNLRAYEQYF. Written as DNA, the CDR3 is TGTGCAAGTCGCTTTACCCCGGGACAGCAGAATTTAAGAGCCTACGAGCAGTACTTC.

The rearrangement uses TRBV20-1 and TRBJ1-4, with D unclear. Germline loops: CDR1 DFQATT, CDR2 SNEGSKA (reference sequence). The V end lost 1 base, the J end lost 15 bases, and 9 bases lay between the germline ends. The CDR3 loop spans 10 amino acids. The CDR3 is CSARARRVFF. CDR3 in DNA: TGCAGTGCTAGAGCACGCCGGGTGTTTTTT.

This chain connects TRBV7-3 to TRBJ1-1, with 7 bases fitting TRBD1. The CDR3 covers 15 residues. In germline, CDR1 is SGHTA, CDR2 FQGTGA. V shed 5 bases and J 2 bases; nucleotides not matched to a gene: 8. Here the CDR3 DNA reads TGTGCCAGCAGCGTTACAGGGGACGGTAACACTGAAGCTTTCTTT. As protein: CASSVTGDGNTEAFF.

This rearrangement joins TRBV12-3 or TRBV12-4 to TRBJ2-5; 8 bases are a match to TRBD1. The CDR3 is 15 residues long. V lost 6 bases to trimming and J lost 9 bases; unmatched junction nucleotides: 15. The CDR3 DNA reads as TGTGCCAGCAGCCCTCGACAGGGGCTCAACCTGGCCCAGTACTTC. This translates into CASSPRQGLNLAQYF.

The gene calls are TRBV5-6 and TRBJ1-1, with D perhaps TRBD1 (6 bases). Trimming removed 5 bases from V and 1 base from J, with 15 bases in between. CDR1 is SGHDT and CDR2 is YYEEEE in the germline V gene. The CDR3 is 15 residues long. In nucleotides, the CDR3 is TGTGCCAGCAGTTCGTCCGGGACATGGAACACTGAAGCTTTCTTT. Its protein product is CASSSSGTWNTEAFF.

The CDR3, as DNA: TGTGCCAGCAGCCCCGGCCCAGAGTACCAAGAGACCCAGTACTTC. Encoded protein: CASSPGPEYQETQYF. The rearrangement joins TRBV28 to TRBJ2-5; D gene ambiguous. Germline V gives CDR1 MDHEN, CDR2 SYDVKM. V dropped 6 bases and J dropped 0 bases, with 14 bases sitting between them. The CDR3 sequence is 15 residues long.

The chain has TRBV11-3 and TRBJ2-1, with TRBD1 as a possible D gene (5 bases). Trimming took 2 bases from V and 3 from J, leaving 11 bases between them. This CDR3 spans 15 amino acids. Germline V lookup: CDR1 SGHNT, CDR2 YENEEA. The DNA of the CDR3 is TGTGCCAGCAGCTTAATTGGGCAGGGCTACAATGAGCAGTTCTTC. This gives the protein CASSLIGQGYNEQFF.